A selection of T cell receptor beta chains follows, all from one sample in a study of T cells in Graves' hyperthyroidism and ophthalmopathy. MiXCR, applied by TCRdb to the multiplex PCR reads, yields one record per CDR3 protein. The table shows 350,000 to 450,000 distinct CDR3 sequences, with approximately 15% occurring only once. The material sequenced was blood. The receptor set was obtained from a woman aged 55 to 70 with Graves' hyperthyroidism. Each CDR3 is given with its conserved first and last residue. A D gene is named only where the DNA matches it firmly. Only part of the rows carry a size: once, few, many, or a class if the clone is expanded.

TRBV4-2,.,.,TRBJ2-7,CASSQEGTHLYEQYF,TGTGCCAGCAGCCAAGAGGGGACCCACCTCTACGAGCAGTACTTC
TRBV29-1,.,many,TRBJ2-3,CSVAGNTDTQYF,TGCAGCGTTGCGGGAAACACAGATACGCAGTATTTT
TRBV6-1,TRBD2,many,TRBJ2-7,CASSFLAGGSYEQYF,TGTGCCAGCAGTTTCCTAGCGGGAGGGTCGTACGAGCAGTACTTC
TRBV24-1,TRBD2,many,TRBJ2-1,CATSSLAGRHEQFF,TGTGCCACCAGTTCCCTAGCGGGAAGGCATGAGCAGTTCTTC
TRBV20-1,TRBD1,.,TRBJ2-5,CSATPPRTGEETQYF,TGCAGTGCTACGCCACCCCGGACAGGGGAAGAGACCCAGTACTTC
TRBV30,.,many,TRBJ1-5,CAWSPQGYNQPQHF,TGTGCCTGGAGTCCGCAGGGTTACAATCAGCCCCAGCATTTT
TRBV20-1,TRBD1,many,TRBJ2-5,CSAIGTGQETQYF,TGCAGTGCTATCGGGACAGGTCAAGAGACCCAGTACTTC
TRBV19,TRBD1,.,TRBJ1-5,CASSGGTGLNQPQHF,TGTGCCAGTAGTGGCGGGACAGGGCTAAATCAGCCCCAGCATTTT
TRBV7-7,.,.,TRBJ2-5,CASSSSRARETQYF,TGTGCTAGCAGCTCCTCCCGGGCCAGAGAGACCCAGTACTTC
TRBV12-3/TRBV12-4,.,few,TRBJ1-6,CASSSRENSPLHF,TGTGCCAGCAGTTCCAGGGAAAATTCACCCCTCCACTTT
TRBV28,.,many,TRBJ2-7,CASSSSWNRVPYEQYF,TGTGCCAGCAGCTCCTCTTGGAACAGGGTACCCTACGAGCAGTACTTC
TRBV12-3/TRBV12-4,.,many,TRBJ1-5,CASTPPGDSNQPQHF,TGTGCCAGCACCCCCCCAGGGGATAGCAATCAGCCCCAGCATTTT
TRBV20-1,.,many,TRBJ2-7,CSARDQGTYEQYF,TGCAGTGCTAGAGATCAGGGCACCTACGAGCAGTACTTC
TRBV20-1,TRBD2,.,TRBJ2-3,CSARTTGTSPDTQYF,TGCAGTGCTAGAACTACCGGGACTAGTCCAGATACGCAGTATTTT
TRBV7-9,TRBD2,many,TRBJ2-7,CASSRTSGTNEQYF,TGTGCCAGCAGCCGGACTAGCGGGACGAACGAGCAGTACTTC
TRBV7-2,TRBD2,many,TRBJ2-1,CASSLALIGREGLGNEQFF,TGTGCCAGCAGCTTAGCGCTTATAGGGCGGGAGGGCCTTGGCAATGAGCAGTTCTTC
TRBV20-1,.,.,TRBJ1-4,CSASFGVGEKLFF,TGCAGTGCTAGCTTTGGGGTGGGTGAAAAACTGTTTTTT
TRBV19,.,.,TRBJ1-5,CASTPGSRGNQPQHF,TGTGCCAGTACCCCAGGGAGTCGGGGCAATCAGCCCCAGCATTTT
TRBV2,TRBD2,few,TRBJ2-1,CASRGGLAGIANEQFF,TGTGCCAGCAGGGGGGGACTAGCGGGAATCGCCAATGAGCAGTTCTTC
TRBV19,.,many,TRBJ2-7,CASSIGGSSYEQYF,TGTGCCAGCAGTATAGGGGGAAGCTCCTACGAGCAGTACTTC
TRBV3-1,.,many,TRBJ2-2,CASSPTVNTGELFF,TGTGCCAGCAGCCCAACGGTGAACACCGGGGAGCTGTTTTTT
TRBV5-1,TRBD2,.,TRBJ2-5,CASTTSGRAGETQYF,TGCGCCAGCACGACTAGCGGGAGAGCTGGGGAGACCCAGTACTTC
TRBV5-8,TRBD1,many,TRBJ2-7,CASSLGGQGPYEQYF,TGTGCCAGCAGCTTGGGAGGACAGGGGCCCTACGAGCAGTACTTC
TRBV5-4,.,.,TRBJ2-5,CASSLEVVGDGETQYF,TGTGCCAGCAGCTTGGAAGTCGTGGGAGACGGAGAGACCCAGTACTTC
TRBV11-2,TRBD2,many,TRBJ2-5,CASTRIAGGLGRETQYF,TGTGCCAGCACCCGGATAGCGGGAGGTCTCGGGAGGGAGACCCAGTACTTC
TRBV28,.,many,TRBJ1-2,CASSPANYGYTF,TGTGCCAGCAGCCCCGCTAACTATGGCTACACCTTC